The 23 T cell receptor beta chains reported below all come from one sample, sequenced in a study of cytomegalovirus exposure and HLA in healthy donors. The PCR made use of 60 Vbeta and 13 Jbeta primers. The protocol was immunoSEQ multiplex PCR, while the TCRdb copy is restricted to in-frame clones and leaves out a portion. This sample yields 170,000 or so clones, of which 80% to 90% are seen a single time; roughly 5% belongs to the top ten. What was sequenced was PBMCs. The receptors originated from a girl aged 5-17 years in good health and CMV-seropositive.

CDR3: CASSQDMNTEAFF. The CDR3 DNA reads as TGTGCCAGCAGTCAAGACATGAACACTGAAGCTTTCTTT. The J gene is TRBJ1-1, the V gene TRBV6-4; D remains unclear. Germline V gene lookup returns CDR1 MRHNA and CDR2 SNTAGT. Trimming cost V 5 bases and J 0 bases, with 7 bases left between them. The CDR3 spans 13 residues.

V and J are TRBV6-5 and TRBJ1-2, with D tentatively TRBD1 (5 bases). Trimming stripped 2 bases from V and 8 bases from J, with 18 bases between. This CDR3 is 15 amino acids long. Germline CDR1 is MNHEY and CDR2 is SVGAGI. CDR3 protein: CASSYGGDGRGGYTF. CDR3 sequence (DNA): TGTGCCAGCAGTTACGGGGGGGACGGCCGGGGAGGCTACACCTTC.

This rearrangement joins TRBV5-4 to TRBJ2-3, with 10 bases aligning to TRBD2. Germline CDR1 is SGHNT and CDR2 is YYREEE (reference sequence). The J segment lost 2 bases and the V segment lost 9 bases, leaving 6 bases of the junction unmatched. The CDR3 spans 14 residues. The chain's CDR3 is CATKLAGPTDTQYF. Here the CDR3 DNA reads TGTGCCACTAAACTAGCGGGGCCCACAGATACGCAGTATTTT.

This chain connects TRBV11-2 to TRBJ1-2, with 10 bases matching TRBD1. This CDR3 contains 13 residues. V shed 3 bases and J 8 bases; nucleotides not matched to a gene: 3. Per germline, CDR1 SGHAT and CDR2 FQNNGV. The CDR3 is CASSLGTGEGYTF. The DNA for the CDR3 is TGTGCCAGCAGCTTGGGGACAGGGGAAGGCTACACCTTC.

The V call is TRBV19, the J call TRBJ1-2; TRBD1 agrees at 7 bases. V was pared by 4 bases and J by 7 bases, with 3 bases of the junction left unmatched. The CDR3 has 12 amino acids. Germline lookup yields CDR1 LNHDA and CDR2 SQIVND (reference sequence). CDR3 DNA: TGTGCCAGTAGTAACAGGGACAGTGGCTACACCTTC. This translates into CASSNRDSGYTF.

The J gene is TRBJ1-2, the V gene TRBV28, with 7 bases aligning to TRBD1. This CDR3 contains 14 residues. Per germline, CDR1 MDHEN and CDR2 SYDVKM. Germline trimming cut 8 bases from V and 4 bases from J; bases unmatched to any gene: 10. The CDR3 DNA sequence: TGTGCCAGCGGCAAGGACAGGCTAGGCTATGGCTACACCTTC. Its protein product is CASGKDRLGYGYTF.

This clone was recorded only once. V usage is TRBV5-6 and J usage is TRBJ1-6; possible D gene TRBD1, 6 bases. From germline, CDR1 is SGHDT and CDR2 YYEEEE. The V end lost 3 bases, the J end lost 6 bases, and 13 bases lay between the germline ends. This CDR3 has 15 residues. CDR3 protein: CASSSGARTNSPLHF. The CDR3 DNA reads as TGTGCCAGCAGCTCAGGGGCCAGAACTAATTCACCCCTCCACTTT.

V is TRBV5-5 and J is TRBJ2-6; 8 bases are shared with TRBD2. This CDR3 region has 17 residues. Germline V lookup: CDR1 SGHKS, CDR2 YYEKEE (reference sequence). J was trimmed by 4 bases and V by 6 bases; bases with no gene match: 12. CDR3 amino acids: CASITGGGPGGANVLTF. The CDR3 DNA is TGTGCCAGCATCACCGGCGGGGGGCCTGGAGGGGCCAACGTCCTGACTTTC.

V is TRBV11-2 and J is TRBJ2-7, with TRBD1 identical over 12 bases. J lost 5 bases, V lost 5 bases, and 16 bases had no gene match. CDR3 size: 18 residues. Germline CDR1 SGHAT, CDR2 FQNNGV. CDR3 residues: CASSQPGQGAWWENEQYF. CDR3 nucleotides: TGTGCCAGCAGCCAACCGGGACAGGGGGCTTGGTGGGAGAACGAGCAGTACTTC.

The V and J genes are TRBV19 and TRBJ1-1; D gene uncertain. CDR1 is LNHDA, CDR2 SQIVND, per germline (reference sequence). The CDR3 length is 11 residues. V lost 10 bases and J lost 7, with 13 bases in between. The CDR3 coding sequence is TGTGCCACTACAGAGGAGGGTGAAGCTTTCTTT. It yields the protein CATTEEGEAFF.

This clone was counted a single time. The chain couples TRBV7-9 to TRBJ1-1; 9 bases line up with TRBD1. The CDR3 runs to 12 residues. V dropped 5 bases and J dropped 7; count of bases not matched to a gene: 2. CDR1 SEHNR and CDR2 FQNEAQ come from the germline V gene (reference sequence). The CDR3 region is CASSLTGGEAFF. The DNA of the CDR3 is TGTGCCAGCAGCCTGACAGGGGGTGAAGCTTTCTTT.

The CDR3 DNA follows: TGTGCCAGCAGGCGGACTAATGAAAAACTGTTTTTT. Translation: CASRRTNEKLFF. The J gene is TRBJ1-4, the V gene TRBV28; D uncertain. Germline CDR1 MDHEN, CDR2 SYDVKM. Between the trimmed V and J ends, which lost 6 bases and 2 bases, there was a span of 4 bases. The CDR3 covers 12 residues.

The gene calls are TRBV5-1 and TRBJ1-5; unclear D gene. The ends were cut back, 0 bases at V and 0 bases at J, with 13 bases in the middle. Germline loops: CDR1 SGHRS, CDR2 YFSETQ. The CDR3 has 17 residues. CDR3 DNA sequence: TGCGCCAGCAGCTTGGGGCCAGGCGTTAATAGCAATCAGCCCCAGCATTTT. Amino acids: CASSLGPGVNSNQPQHF.

The genes are TRBV9 and TRBJ1-1; the D gene is possibly TRBD1 (5 bases). The CDR3 has 16 amino acids. V was cut by 0 bases and J by 0 bases, with 12 bases left in between. Germline V gene sequence: CDR1 SGDLS, CDR2 YYNGEE. The CDR3 is CASSVGREEMNTEAFF. The CDR3, as DNA: TGTGCCAGCAGCGTAGGCAGGGAAGAGATGAACACTGAAGCTTTCTTT.

V is TRBV27 and J is TRBJ1-1; D is undetermined. Trimming pared 4 bases from V and 8 bases from J, leaving 14 bases between. CDR3 length: 13 residues. CDR1 MNHEY and CDR2 SMNVEV come from the germline V gene (reference sequence). The chain's CDR3 is CASSSPAGSEAFF. The CDR3 DNA reads as TGTGCCAGCAGTTCCCCCGCGGGGAGCGAAGCTTTCTTT.

V is TRBV10-1 and J is TRBJ1-1; D uncertain. CDR1 is WNHNN, CDR2 SYGVQD, per germline (reference sequence). Trimming removed 0 bases from V and 8 bases from J, with 19 bases in between. This CDR3 has 16 residues. The CDR3 DNA reads TGCGCCAGCAGTGAGTCGACTGGAGAAAAGAGGCTGGAAGCTTTCTTT. It codes for CASSESTGEKRLEAFF.

The V and J genes are TRBV6-5 and TRBJ1-5, with TRBD1 matching over 7 bases. There are 15 residues in the CDR3. Germline V gives CDR1 MNHEY, CDR2 SVGAGI. The junction had 3 bases not matched to a gene; V was cut back by 0 bases and J by 4 bases. The CDR3 reads CASSYSGQTNQPQHF. DNA for the CDR3: TGTGCCAGCAGTTACTCGGGACAGACTAATCAGCCCCAGCATTTT.

The CDR3, as DNA: TGCGCCAGCCAGAGGGAATGGGGGGACACTGAAGCTTTCTTT. As protein: CASQREWGDTEAFF. The rearrangement uses TRBV10-2 and TRBJ1-1; possibly TRBD1 for D (5 bases). Per germline, CDR1 WSHSY and CDR2 SAAADI. V was trimmed by 8 bases and J by 3 bases, leaving 16 bases between them. The length of the CDR3 is 14 residues.

The chain carries TRBV9 and TRBJ1-3; D not certain. The CDR3 is 12 amino acids. V gave up 3 bases and J gave up 9 bases, with 10 bases separating them. Per germline, CDR1 SGDLS and CDR2 YYNGEE. Here the CDR3 DNA reads TGTGCCAGCAGCGCCCCAGGCACCACCATATATTTT. This translates into CASSAPGTTIYF.

The V gene is TRBV5-1, the J gene TRBJ2-5; 8 bases align to TRBD1. The CDR3 extends over 15 amino acids. Germline assignment: CDR1 SGHRS and CDR2 YFSETQ. After removal of 4 bases from V and 5 bases from J, the junction contained 10 bases not matched to a gene. The CDR3: CASSPSRGQAETQYF. The CDR3 DNA is TGCGCCAGCAGCCCGAGCAGGGGGCAGGCGGAGACCCAGTACTTC.

CDR3 DNA sequence: TGTGCCAGCAGCGGACAGGCCTATGGCTACACCTTC. This gives the protein CASSGQAYGYTF. The gene calls are TRBV6-5 and TRBJ1-2; 7 bases line up with TRBD1. Germline CDR1 MNHEY, CDR2 SVGAGI. V dropped 6 bases and J dropped 4; count of bases not matched to a gene: 2. This CDR3 is built from 12 residues.

This chain links TRBV5-5 with TRBJ2-3; tentative D call: TRBD1 (5 bases). Trimming shortened V by 2 bases and J by 2 bases, and 9 bases separated the two germline ends. The CDR3 loop spans 14 amino acids. Germline V gives CDR1 SGHKS, CDR2 YYEKEE (reference sequence). This CDR3 reads CASSFIGATDTQYF. CDR3 sequence (DNA): TGTGCCAGCAGCTTCATAGGGGCCACAGATACGCAGTATTTT.

The chain carries TRBV19 and TRBJ2-2; perhaps TRBD1 as D (5 bases). The ends were cut back, 3 bases at V and 4 bases at J, with 12 bases in the middle. The CDR3 is 15 residues long. CDR1 is LNHDA, CDR2 SQIVND, per germline (reference sequence). CDR3 region: CASSIRVWTTGELFF. In DNA form, the CDR3 reads TGTGCCAGTAGTATCAGGGTATGGACCACCGGGGAGCTGTTTTTT.